Here is one TCR beta chain with its context. Germline V gene sequence: CDR1 MNHEY, CDR2 SVGAGI. The CDR3 contains 14 residues. Germline trimming cut 10 bases from V and 6 bases from J; bases unmatched to any gene: 8. The sample originates from a study of blood T cell repertoires in COVID-19. About the research overall: From the United States, Italy and Spain came samples of acute and convalescent COVID-19. T cells, B-cell-depleted T cells, or PBMCs provided the cDNA or gDNA that served as material.

Clones were read by immunoSEQ multiplex PCR, and TCRdb kept only the in-frame ones, dropping some. The repertoire has approximately 190,000 clones, 80% of them found once; the top ten carry 5.5% to 8.5%. Sequences were obtained from peripheral blood. The receptor was derived from a man between 60 and 75 years old with acute or convalescent COVID-19. The V call is TRBV6-5, the J call TRBJ1-4, with TRBD1 matching 10 bases. The CDR3 DNA follows: TGTGCCATGCCGACAGGGGGCGCTTATGAAAAACTGTTTTTT. Its protein product is CAMPTGGAYEKLFF.